This passage covers 9 T cell receptor beta chains from one sample sequenced in a study of blood T cell repertoires in COVID-19. The method was immunoSEQ multiplex PCR; TCRdb's version includes in-frame clones alone and lacks a portion of them. Of some 33,000 clones listed, around 87% are singletons. Sequenced sample: peripheral blood. These receptors were taken from a man aged 55 to 70 with acute or convalescent COVID-19.

Note on this clone: The identical CDR3 is also encoded by other nucleotide sequences in the sample. The chain links TRBV5-1 to TRBJ1-2; D remains ambiguous. Trimming took off 0 bases at V and 0 bases at J, with 6 bases between the two ends. Germline CDR1 SGHRS, CDR2 YFSETQ. CDR3 length: 14 residues. This CDR3 reads CASSLGTANYGYTF. DNA of the CDR3: TGCGCCAGCAGCTTGGGCACAGCTAACTATGGCTACACCTTC. Complete variable domain (other parts from reference TRBV5-1 and TRBJ1-2): KAGVTQTPRYLIKTRGQQVTLSCSPISGHRSVSWYQQTPGQGLQFLFEYFSETQRNKGNFPGRFSGRQFSNSRSEMNVSTLELGDSALYLCASSLGTANYGYTFGSGTRLTVV.

The V call is TRBV28, the J call TRBJ1-2, with 7 bases fitting TRBD1. V shed 6 bases and J 6 bases; nucleotides not matched to a gene: 10. Per germline, CDR1 MDHEN and CDR2 SYDVKM. CDR3 size: 14 residues. CDR3 sequence: CASSPEGAVDGYTF. For the CDR3, the DNA is TGTGCCAGCAGCCCTGAGGGGGCTGTCGATGGCTACACCTTC.

The chain carries TRBV6-5 and TRBJ1-4, with D maybe TRBD1 (5 bases). The V end lost 10 bases, the J end lost 8 bases, and 14 bases lay between the germline ends. This CDR3 spans 12 amino acids. CDR1 is MNHEY, CDR2 SVGAGI, per germline. DNA for the CDR3: TGTGCCACCCGTCCCGCAGGGGAAAAACTGTTTTTT. It yields the protein CATRPAGEKLFF.

This clone was seen once. The rearrangement joins TRBV30 to TRBJ1-1; maybe TRBD1 (5 bases). V was clipped by 4 bases and J by 4 bases, with 10 bases between them. The germline V gene has CDR1 GTSNPN and CDR2 SVGIG (reference sequence). This CDR3 region has 12 residues. CDR3: CAWKQEGTEAFF. The CDR3 nucleotides read TGTGCCTGGAAACAGGAGGGCACTGAAGCTTTCTTT.

V gene TRBV24-1 combines with J gene TRBJ1-2; TRBD1 is a possible D gene (6 bases). V was clipped by 3 bases and J by 7 bases, with 20 bases between them. The germline gives CDR1 KGHDR, CDR2 SFDVKD. This CDR3 is built from 16 residues. The chain's CDR3 is CATSDPRTEVLGGYTF. The CDR3 DNA is TGTGCCACCAGTGATCCCAGGACAGAAGTGCTGGGTGGCTACACCTTC.

The V and J genes are TRBV2 and TRBJ2-7; TRBD2 matches at 12 bases. With V trimmed by 5 bases and J by 4 bases, 12 bases remained unmatched. Germline V lookup: CDR1 SNHLY, CDR2 FYNNEI. The CDR3 length is 17 residues. This chain's CDR3 is CASSPLASGRAEYEQYF. CDR3 DNA: TGTGCCAGCAGTCCCTTAGCTAGCGGGAGGGCCGAATACGAGCAGTACTTC.

The rearrangement joins TRBV5-6 to TRBJ2-3, with TRBD2 identical over 14 bases. Germline V CDR1 and CDR2: SGHDT, YYEEEE. Losses at the gene ends were 2 bases for V and 0 bases for J; bases not matched to a gene: 8. The CDR3 spans 19 residues. CDR3 nucleotides: TGTGCCAGCAGCTTCTTCCCGGGACTAGCGGGAGCGAGCACAGATACGCAGTATTTT. Its translation: CASSFFPGLAGASTDTQYF.

The count of this clone is one. The chain uses TRBV15 and TRBJ1-5; D gene unclear. The CDR3 is 15 amino acids. Germline V gene data show CDR1 as LNHNV and CDR2 as YYDKDF (reference sequence). Trimming took off 0 bases at V and 2 bases at J, with 8 bases between the two ends. This CDR3 is CATSRDLGGNQPQHF. CDR3 nucleotides: TGTGCCACCAGCAGAGATCTCGGTGGCAATCAGCCCCAGCATTTT.

The chain carries TRBV27 and TRBJ2-5, with 7 bases fitting TRBD1. From germline, CDR1 is MNHEY and CDR2 SMNVEV (reference sequence). CDR3 size: 13 residues. V was pared by 6 bases and J by 5 bases, with 6 bases of the junction left unmatched. The CDR3 here is CASSRQGGETQYF. DNA of the CDR3: TGTGCCAGCAGCAGACAGGGCGGCGAGACCCAGTACTTC.